Below, 13 T cell receptor beta chains from the same sample are listed, as sequenced in a study of PD-1 blockade in classical Hodgkin lymphoma (dated by TCRdb to 2019 to 2021). Receptors were amplified or captured by the immunoSEQ multiplex PCR assay. TCRdb provides this immuneACCESS table in a form limited to in-frame rearrangements. Some clones are lacking; in checked studies, under half of them reflect an unresolved V gene, and why the rest are absent is not known. In this sample the table shows more than 35,000 clones, 76% of which occur a single time. The top ten clones comprise 10% to 11% of the sample. The time point tag for this specimen amounts to: cycle 1 day 1 (C1D1), immediately before nivolumab initiation. Relapse after autologous stem cell transplantation had occurred in all trial patients, and cohorts A, B and C were distinguished by prior brentuximab vedotin exposure. Sequenced here: peripheral blood mononuclear cells (PBMCs), sampled at baseline. Receptors originate from a human donor with classical Hodgkin lymphoma.

The V and J genes are TRBV6-1 and TRBJ2-7, with 7 bases aligning to TRBD2. The V gene end was trimmed by 3 bases and the J gene end by 5 bases; junction bases not matched to a gene: 10. This CDR3 is 15 amino acids long. Germline CDR1 and CDR2: MNHNS and SASEGT. The CDR3 here is CASSEILAVPHEQYF. Here the CDR3 DNA reads TGTGCCAGCAGTGAGATCCTAGCGGTCCCACACGAGCAGTACTTC.

The J gene is TRBJ2-7, the V gene TRBV7-8; 9 nucleotides align to TRBD1. Germline CDR1 reads SGHVS; CDR2 reads FQNEAQ. V shed 5 bases and J 5 bases; nucleotides not matched to a gene: 7. This CDR3 is built from 14 residues. The CDR3 DNA reads as TGTGCCAGCAGCCCCAGGACAGGGGATAACGAGCAGTACTTC. Protein sequence: CASSPRTGDNEQYF.

V usage is TRBV5-1 and J usage is TRBJ2-5, with D maybe TRBD1 (6 bases). This CDR3 spans 15 amino acids. Per the germline V gene, CDR1 is SGHRS and CDR2 is YFSETQ. Deletions cut 4 bases from V and 1 base from J, with 14 bases between. CDR3 sequence (DNA): TGCGCCAGCAGCGACCAGGGGACCGGCCAAGAGACCCAGTACTTC. This sequence encodes CASSDQGTGQETQYF.

The V and J genes are TRBV28 and TRBJ2-7; TRBD2 aligns across 12 bases. Germline CDR1 MDHEN, CDR2 SYDVKM. V lost 6 bases and J lost 4; bases outside the gene matches: 10. The CDR3 length is 16 residues. The CDR3 loop is CASSPAPSGRVYEQYF. The CDR3, as DNA: TGTGCCAGCAGCCCGGCGCCTAGCGGGAGGGTTTACGAGCAGTACTTC.

The chain links TRBV6-5 to TRBJ1-2, with 7 positions matching TRBD1. The CDR3 has 14 residues. J gave up 3 bases and V 4 bases, and 5 bases lay outside the gene matches. The germline V gene has CDR1 MNHEY and CDR2 SVGAGI. CDR3 protein: CASSSLDRYYGYTF. For the CDR3, the DNA is TGTGCCAGCAGTTCGTTGGACAGGTACTATGGCTACACCTTC.

The rearrangement uses TRBV6-5 and TRBJ2-7, with TRBD2 matching over 10 bases. The V and J ends lost 6 bases and 3 bases, in that order; junction bases with no gene match: 5. Germline V gives CDR1 MNHEY, CDR2 SVGAGI. The CDR3 covers 14 residues. As DNA, the CDR3 is TGTGCCAGCAGGTGGACTAGCGGATTCTACGAGCAGTACTTC. Translated: CASRWTSGFYEQYF.

A single count supports this clone. V is TRBV19 and J is TRBJ2-1; 10 bases align to TRBD2. With V trimmed by 3 bases and J by 0 bases, 5 bases remained unmatched. CDR3 size: 17 residues. From germline, CDR1 is LNHDA and CDR2 SQIVND (reference sequence). CDR3 region: CASSMGLAQSSYNEQFF. The CDR3 DNA sequence: TGTGCCAGTAGTATGGGACTAGCGCAGAGCTCCTACAATGAGCAGTTCTTC.

The genes are TRBV7-9 and TRBJ1-2, with D tentatively TRBD1 (6 bases). V lost 1 base to trimming and J lost 8 bases, with 14 bases between them. Germline V gene sequence: CDR1 SEHNR, CDR2 FQNEAQ (reference sequence). The CDR3 has 14 residues. CDR3 sequence (DNA): TGTGCCAGCAGCTTAGGTCCTGGGGGCGGCGGCTACACCTTC. Translated, it gives CASSLGPGGGGYTF.

The J gene is TRBJ2-7, the V gene TRBV21-1. TRBV21-1 is an annotated pseudogene. The CDR3 totals 14 residues. This CDR3 reads CASSPLPDRPEQYF. In nucleotides, the CDR3 is TGTGCCAGCAGCCCCCTTCCGGACCGCCCAGAGCAGTACTTC.

The chain links TRBV21-1 to TRBJ2-7; the table's D call of TRBD1 was not tested on the DNA. TRBV21-1 has pseudogene status. The CDR3 totals 17 residues. CDR3 coding DNA: TGTGCCAGCAGCAAGAAGGGGCGCTCCCCCCGTTCCTACGAGCAGTACTTC. It specifies CASSKKGRSPRSYEQYF.

The V call is TRBV19, the J call TRBJ2-1; 9 positions match TRBD2. V was pared by 5 bases and J by 0 bases, with 8 bases of the junction left unmatched. This CDR3 is built from 17 residues. CDR1 LNHDA and CDR2 SQIVND come from the germline V gene (reference sequence). The CDR3 spells CASSVPRGGNSYNEQFF. DNA of the CDR3: TGTGCCAGTAGTGTACCGCGGGGGGGTAACTCCTACAATGAGCAGTTCTTC.

The genes are TRBV11-1 and TRBJ2-3; 9 positions match TRBD2. The CDR3 is 17 residues long. J was trimmed by 4 bases and V by 5 bases; bases with no gene match: 13. Germline V gene lookup returns CDR1 SGHAT and CDR2 FQDESV (reference sequence). For the CDR3, the DNA is TGTGCCAGCAGCCTCCCTCGCCCCGGGACTAGCCCAGATACGCAGTATTTT. This sequence encodes CASSLPRPGTSPDTQYF.

By sample share, this clone is medium-sized (0.01 to 0.1%). The chain carries TRBV23-1 and TRBJ1-5; no reliable D call. Being an ORF, TRBV23-1 has a function that is uncertain. V lost 1 base and J lost 3, with 13 bases in between. The CDR3 has 16 residues. The CDR3 DNA is TGCGCCAGCAGTCAATGGCGCCGGGCCCCCAATCAGCCCCAGCATTTT. It codes for CASSQWRRAPNQPQHF.